A selection of T cell receptor beta chains follows, all from one sample in a study of radiotherapy plus CTLA-4 blockade in lung cancer. Method: immunoSEQ multiplex PCR; TCRdb's copy keeps in-frame clones and lacks some. Among some 96,000 clones listed, 88% were seen once. The sample in question was peripheral blood, obtained from a patient treated with radiotherapy plus ipilimumab. These receptors originate from a human donor with non-small cell lung cancer that progressed on radiotherapy plus ipilimumab. Both conserved end residues are part of each CDR3. D genes are given only for firm matches. The size entry is marked missing in some rows and otherwise reads once, few, many or a size class.

TRBJ2-1,.,.,TRBV10-1,CASSDRRGTYNEQFF,TGCGCCAGCAGTGACCGGCGGGGCACCTACAATGAGCAGTTCTTC
TRBJ2-7,TRBD2,.,TRBV11-1,CASSFTGTSGSYEQYF,TGTGCCAGCAGCTTTACCGGGACTAGCGGGAGCTACGAGCAGTACTTC
TRBJ1-2,.,.,TRBV6-1,CASIPRGNLDGYTF,TGTGCCAGCATCCCGAGGGGTAATCTCGATGGCTACACCTTC
TRBJ2-1,TRBD2,.,TRBV10-1,CAAQSRCHSGSFPYNEQFF,TGCGCCGCCCAGAGCCGGTGTCATAGCGGGAGCTTCCCCTACAATGAGCAGTTCTTC
TRBJ1-5,.,.,TRBV18,CASSTTGPPGNQPQHF,TGTGCCAGCTCAACGACAGGCCCTCCCGGCAATCAGCCCCAGCATTTT
TRBJ2-3,.,.,TRBV6-7,CASTHSGFCTDTQYF,TGTGCCAGCACCCACTCAGGTTTCTGCACAGATACGCAGTATTTT
TRBJ2-5,.,.,TRBV25-1,CASSPLGARETQYF,TGTGCCAGCAGTCCCCTGGGGGCGAGAGAGACCCAGTACTTC
TRBJ1-4,TRBD1,.,TRBV5-4,CASSRDRAFNEKLFF,TGTGCCAGCAGCCGGGACAGGGCTTTCAATGAAAAACTGTTTTTT
TRBJ1-2,.,.,TRBV27,CASSAGASEGYTF,TGTGCCAGCAGTGCCGGGGCCTCTGAAGGCTACACCTTC
TRBJ1-5,.,.,TRBV5-1,CASSLEGDSNQPQHF,TGCGCCAGCAGCTTAGAGGGGGATAGCAATCAGCCCCAGCATTTT
TRBJ2-7,.,.,TRBV5-1,CASSLISGSYEQYF,TGCGCCAGCAGCTTGATTAGCGGCTCCTACGAGCAGTACTTC
TRBJ2-1,.,once,TRBV9,CASSGKGPSSYNEQFF,TGTGCCAGCAGCGGAAAGGGTCCCAGCTCCTACAATGAGCAGTTCTTC
TRBJ1-2,.,.,TRBV9,CASSVQSGYGYTF,TGTGCCAGCAGCGTACAGTCCGGATATGGCTACACCTTC
TRBJ2-2,TRBD1,.,TRBV18,CASSMGQGNTGELFF,TGTGCCAGCTCAATGGGACAGGGGAACACCGGGGAGCTGTTTTTT
TRBJ2-5,.,.,TRBV5-6,CASSSSYQETQYF,TGTGCCAGCAGCTCATCGTACCAAGAGACCCAGTACTTC
TRBJ2-2,.,.,TRBV29-1,CSVAPRQTGELFF,TGCAGCGTTGCGCCTAGACAGACCGGGGAGCTGTTTTTT
TRBJ1-5,TRBD1,.,TRBV2,CASTLGTAHQPQHF,TGTGCCAGCACCCTCGGGACAGCTCATCAGCCCCAGCATTTT
TRBJ2-1,TRBD2,.,TRBV6-1,CASSELSGLAGRRNEQFF,TGTGCCAGCAGTGAACTGTCGGGACTAGCGGGACGGAGGAATGAGCAGTTCTTC
TRBJ2-7,.,.,TRBV12-5,CASGLAGLYEQYF,TGTGCTAGTGGTTTAGCGGGTCTCTACGAGCAGTACTTC
TRBJ2-3,TRBD2,once,TRBV27,CASRPGLAGDTQYF,TGTGCCAGCAGACCGGGACTAGCGGGAGATACGCAGTATTTT
TRBJ1-4,.,.,TRBV5-4,CASSLVGVEKLFF,TGTGCCAGCAGCTTGGTGGGGGTGGAAAAACTGTTTTTT
TRBJ1-2,TRBD1,.,TRBV18,CASSPSTGVTNYGYTF,TGTGCCAGCTCACCGAGTACAGGGGTAACTAACTATGGCTACACCTTC
TRBJ2-2,TRBD2,.,TRBV7-6,CASSLLAGGPSTGELFF,TGTGCCAGCAGCCTACTAGCGGGAGGGCCGAGTACCGGGGAGCTGTTTTTT
TRBJ1-1,TRBD1,.,TRBV6-5,CASSWDRRGSEAFF,TGTGCCAGCAGCTGGGACAGGCGGGGATCGGAAGCTTTCTTT
TRBJ2-2,TRBD1,.,TRBV29-1,CSAHPGQGAGELFF,TGCAGCGCTCACCCGGGACAGGGGGCCGGGGAGCTGTTTTTT
TRBJ2-7,TRBD2,once,TRBV7-2,CASSLGVGGPYEQYF,TGTGCCAGCAGCTTAGGGGTGGGAGGGCCGTACGAGCAGTACTTC
TRBJ1-4,.,.,TRBV9,CASSVGGGWQRVKKLFF,TGTGCCAGCAGCGTAGGTGGGGGGTGGCAACGAGTTAAAAAACTGTTTTTT
TRBJ1-3,.,few,TRBV7-2,CASSLVWGDLSGNTIYF,TGTGCCAGCAGCTTAGTCTGGGGGGACCTCTCTGGAAACACCATATATTTT
TRBJ2-7,TRBD1,few,TRBV28,CASTLLRTGGGEQYF,TGTGCCAGCACCCTACTCAGGACAGGGGGGGGCGAGCAGTACTTC
TRBJ2-3,TRBD2,.,TRBV5-1,CASPHEVSGRRTDTQYF,TGCGCCAGCCCTCATGAAGTTAGCGGGAGACGCACAGATACGCAGTATTTT
TRBJ1-1,.,.,TRBV6-5,CASSYVRSGRTEAFF,TGTGCCAGCAGTTACGTTCGTTCCGGGCGCACTGAAGCTTTCTTT
TRBJ2-7,.,.,TRBV4-1,CASSQAPAGEEQYF,TGCGCCAGCAGCCAAGCCCCGGCAGGGGAAGAGCAGTACTTC
TRBJ2-1,.,.,TRBV7-9,CASSLAEGFWGSDFNEQFF,TGTGCCAGCAGCTTAGCGGAGGGGTTTTGGGGCTCAGATTTCAATGAGCAGTTCTTC
TRBJ1-2,.,once,TRBV6-1,CASRKDPSYGYTF,TGTGCCAGCAGAAAAGACCCATCATATGGCTACACCTTC
TRBJ2-6,.,.,TRBV5-1,CASSPVVGAGANVLTF,TGCGCCAGCAGCCCAGTCGTAGGGGCTGGGGCCAACGTCCTGACTTTC
TRBJ2-1,TRBD2,.,TRBV9,CASSVLAGGPNGEQFF,TGTGCCAGCAGCGTTCTTGCGGGAGGACCTAATGGGGAGCAGTTCTTC
TRBJ1-2,.,.,TRBV4-1,CASSQDLGGSIYGYTF,TGCGCCAGCAGCCAAGATCTCGGCGGTTCCATCTATGGCTACACCTTC
TRBJ2-7,.,.,TRBV6-1,CASEGSSYEQYF,TGTGCCAGTGAAGGGAGCTCCTACGAGCAGTACTTC
TRBJ1-4,.,.,TRBV5-1,CASSETGTYNEKLFF,TGCGCCAGCAGCGAGACCGGGACTTATAATGAAAAACTGTTTTTT
TRBJ2-5,.,.,TRBV6-1,CATTRVGNQETQYF,TGTGCCACCACTAGGGTAGGCAACCAAGAGACCCAGTACTTC
TRBJ2-7,.,.,TRBV7-2,CASSLVGSGPSYEQYF,TGTGCCAGCAGCTTAGTCGGGAGCGGGCCCTCCTACGAGCAGTACTTC
TRBJ1-1,TRBD1,.,TRBV6-6,CASSRDRAFF,TGTGCCAGCAGCCGGGACAGGGCTTTCTTT
TRBJ1-5,.,.,TRBV19,CASSIGSVQPQHF,TGTGCCAGTAGTATAGGGAGCGTTCAGCCCCAGCATTTT
TRBJ2-7,TRBD2,.,TRBV18,CASSPPQRTGREQYF,TGTGCCAGCTCACCACCGCAACGGACCGGGAGGGAGCAGTACTTC
TRBJ2-7,TRBD2,.,TRBV6-5,CASRSGTSGSYEQYF,TGTGCCAGCAGGTCCGGGACTAGCGGGAGCTACGAGCAGTACTTC
TRBJ2-7,.,.,TRBV2,CASSEAGLPYEQYF,TGTGCCAGCAGTGAAGCTGGACTCCCCTACGAGCAGTACTTC
TRBJ2-7,TRBD2,.,TRBV11-3,CASSLVGAGVRYEQYF,TGTGCCAGCAGCTTAGTAGGAGCGGGAGTGCGTTACGAGCAGTACTTC
TRBJ2-1,TRBD1,once,TRBV11-1,CASRRRGLNEQFF,TGTGCCAGCAGACGAAGGGGGCTCAATGAGCAGTTCTTC
TRBJ2-6,.,.,TRBV7-9,CASSLGAGRTGANVLTF,TGTGCCAGCAGCTTAGGGGCCGGGAGAACGGGGGCCAACGTCCTGACTTTC